The 31 T cell receptor beta chains below come from one sample, sequenced in a study of blood T cells in healthy people across ages. Together with a sample-barcoded 5' primer, a J-beta primer mix was included in a second PCR lasting about 7 to 12 cycles. TCRdb reprocessed the 5' RACE reads with MiXCR, giving one entry per CDR3 protein. The table shows hundreds of thousands of distinct CDR3 sequences, with about 53% occurring only once. Sequencing input: blood. Receptors originate from a man in his sixties in good health.

In its sample, this clonotype was seen a few times. The rearrangement links TRBV10-3 to TRBJ2-7, with 8 positions matching TRBD2. With 6 bases clipped from V and 4 bases from J, the junction kept 11 bases outside the gene matches. CDR3 length equals 15 residues. Germline lookup yields CDR1 ENHRY and CDR2 SYGVKD. CDR3 in amino acids: CAISAGTSVLYEQYF. The CDR3 region has the DNA TGTGCCATCAGCGCCGGGACTAGTGTTTTGTACGAGCAGTACTTC.

This clonotype was observed a few times. J is TRBJ2-1 and V is TRBV4-2, with TRBD2 matching over 8 bases. The CDR3 extends over 18 amino acids. The ends lost 0 bases at V and 7 bases at J; junction bases unmatched: 14. CDR1 and CDR2 (germline): LGHNA, YNFKEQ. CDR3 amino acids: CASSQEVEGLGGGNEQFF. CDR3 nucleotide sequence: TGTGCCAGCAGCCAAGAAGTTGAGGGACTAGGCGGAGGAAATGAGCAGTTCTTC.

This clonotype appeared a few times. The chain carries TRBV2 and TRBJ2-2; D possibly corresponds to TRBD2 (6 bases). CDR3 size: 16 residues. From germline, CDR1 is SNHLY and CDR2 FYNNEI. V lost 9 bases to trimming and J lost 0 bases, with 17 bases between them. For the CDR3, the DNA is TGTGCCAGTCTCTTCGGGCTAGCGTCGAACACCGGGGAGCTGTTTTTT. Its protein product is CASLFGLASNTGELFF.

The chain has TRBV5-1 and TRBJ2-7; 7 bases agree with TRBD2. The CDR3 covers 14 residues. V lost 4 bases and J lost 5; bases outside the gene matches: 9. Germline CDR1 reads SGHRS; CDR2 reads YFSETQ. The CDR3 here is CASSPGAGSDEQYF. DNA for the CDR3: TGCGCCAGCAGCCCTGGAGCGGGGTCGGACGAGCAGTACTTC.

This clonotype occurred once. The chain joins TRBV5-1 to TRBJ2-5; D tentatively reads TRBD1 or TRBD2 (6 bases each). V was shortened by 1 base and J by 4 bases, with 11 bases between the two germline ends. CDR3 length equals 14 residues. CDR1 is SGHRS, CDR2 YFSETQ, per germline. In nucleotides, the CDR3 is TGCGCCAGCAGCTTGTACGGGGGCGGAGAGACCCAGTACTTC. This codes for CASSLYGGGETQYF.

V usage is TRBV3-1 and J usage is TRBJ1-1; D is uncertain. Trimming took off 3 bases at V and 6 bases at J, with 5 bases between the two ends. The CDR3 loop spans 11 amino acids. Germline CDR1 LGHDT, CDR2 YNNKEL (reference sequence). The CDR3 DNA reads as TGTGCCAGCAGCCACCAGGCTGAAGCTTTCTTT. Translating gives CASSHQAEAFF.

The CDR3 here is CSAISGQASNQPQHF. CDR3 DNA sequence: TGCAGTGCTATAAGCGGACAGGCTAGCAATCAGCCCCAGCATTTT. The chain employs TRBV20-1 and TRBJ1-5, with 7 bases aligning to TRBD1. Germline assignment: CDR1 DFQATT and CDR2 SNEGSKA (reference sequence). The ends lost 4 bases at V and 0 bases at J; junction bases unmatched: 6. This CDR3 region has 15 residues.

The chain joins TRBV12-3 or TRBV12-4 to TRBJ1-1; D not resolved. This CDR3 has 13 residues. Deletions cut 2 bases from V and 1 base from J, with 5 bases between. CDR3 protein: CASSLIQNTEAFF. CDR3 sequence (DNA): TGTGCCAGCAGTTTAATCCAGAACACTGAAGCTTTCTTT.

This chain uses TRBV5-1 with TRBJ2-3; D gene ambiguous. The CDR3 sequence is 12 residues long. From germline, CDR1 is SGHRS and CDR2 YFSETQ. The ends were cut back, 3 bases at V and 4 bases at J, with 6 bases in the middle. The CDR3 nucleotides are TGCGCCAGCAGCTCCGATTCAGATACGCAGTATTTT. Translation gives CASSSDSDTQYF.

This clonotype has a single count. The J gene is TRBJ2-1, the V gene TRBV20-1; 14 bases map to TRBD2. The germline V gene has CDR1 DFQATT and CDR2 SNEGSKA (reference sequence). The CDR3 runs 13 residues. Here the CDR3 reads CSATSGGAYEQFF. In DNA form, the CDR3 reads TGCAGCGCGACTAGCGGGGGGGCCTATGAGCAGTTCTTC.

This clonotype was counted a single time. The CDR3 DNA follows: TGCGCCAGCAGCTTGGGGACAGGGGCAATTGACAAAAAACTGTTTTTT. It encodes CASSLGTGAIDKKLFF. The rearrangement joins TRBV5-1 to TRBJ1-4, with TRBD1 matching 9 bases. The V segment lost 0 bases and the J segment 9 bases; nucleotides outside the gene matches: 9. The germline V gene has CDR1 SGHRS and CDR2 YFSETQ. The CDR3 runs to 16 residues.

The count of this clonotype is one. J is TRBJ2-6 and V is TRBV18; the match to TRBD1 covers 9 bases. This CDR3 has 15 residues. The J segment lost 8 bases and the V segment lost 3 bases, leaving 5 bases of the junction unmatched. Germline CDR1 KGHSH, CDR2 LQKENI. CDR3 bases: TGTGCCAGCTCACCGTCGGACAGGGGAACCAACGTCCTGACTTTC. It translates to CASSPSDRGTNVLTF.

The rearrangement links TRBV25-1 to TRBJ2-4; 7 nucleotides agree with TRBD1. The J call may not be correct, given that the DNA end is closer to TRBJ2-7. Germline V gene sequence: CDR1 MGHDK, CDR2 SYGVNS. CDR3 length: 14 amino acids. The chain's CDR3 is CASSGLQGPYEQYF. The CDR3 DNA reads TGTGCCAGCAGTGGACTACAGGGGCCCTACGAGCAGTACTTC.

This chain links TRBV9 with TRBJ2-3; D possibly uses TRBD1 or TRBD2 (5 bases each). The CDR3 covers 14 residues. The germline V gene encodes CDR1 SGDLS and CDR2 YYNGEE. With 0 bases removed from V and 5 bases from J, the gap between germline ends came to 10 bases. The CDR3 DNA sequence: TGTGCCAGCAGCGTAGGGGGGACGCAAGATACGCAGTATTTT. Translated: CASSVGGTQDTQYF.

This clonotype came up a few times. V usage is TRBV12-3 or TRBV12-4 and J usage is TRBJ2-4, with 10 positions matching TRBD1. There are 18 residues in the CDR3. The ends lost 5 bases at V and 0 bases at J; junction bases unmatched: 10. The CDR3 DNA is TGTGCCAGCAGTCCTAGGACAGGGGGGCCGTTAGCCAAAAACATTCAGTACTTC. This translates into CASSPRTGGPLAKNIQYF.

Details on this clonotype: Sequence at one end of the junction differs from germline and may be a read error. The rearrangement links TRBV5-1 to TRBJ2-1; 13 bases map to TRBD2. CDR1 and CDR2 (germline): SGHRS, YFSETQ. This CDR3 region has 15 residues. CDR3 sequence (DNA): TGCGCCGGCAGCCAGGAAACTAGCGGGGGGGCCCAGCAGTTCTTC. The encoded protein is CAGSQETSGGAQQFF. Using reference TRBV5-1 and TRBJ2-1 for the parts outside the CDR3, the full variable domain is KAGVTQTPRYLIKTRGQQVTLSCSPISGHRSVSWYQQTPGQGLQFLFEYFSETQRNKGNFPGRFSGRQFSNSRSEMNVSTLELGDSALYLCAGSQETSGGAQQFFGPGTRLTVL.

This rearrangement joins TRBV4-1 to TRBJ2-5, with D hard to call. The J call is doubtful: the DNA matches TRBJ2-7 better. The germline CDR1 and CDR2 sequences are MGHRA and YSYEKL. The CDR3 loop spans 14 amino acids. The CDR3 reads CASSLGWGTYEQYF. The CDR3 DNA reads TGCGCCAGCAGCCTAGGTTGGGGAACCTACGAGCAGTACTTC.

This chain links TRBV7-2 with TRBJ2-1, with D perhaps matching TRBD1 (7 bases). V was trimmed by 6 bases and J by 2 bases, leaving 11 bases between them. The CDR3 extends over 14 amino acids. The germline V gene encodes CDR1 SGHTA and CDR2 FQGNSA. CDR3 bases: TGTGCCAGCAGGCGGGACAGTCCCTACAATGAGCAGTTCTTC. Translating it yields CASRRDSPYNEQFF. The full variable domain, rest sourced from reference TRBV7-2 and TRBJ2-1, is GAGVSQSPSNKVTEKGKDVELRCDPISGHTALYWYRQSLGQGLEFLIYFQGNSAPDKSGLPSDRFSAERTGGSVSTLTIQRTQQEDSAVYLCASRRDSPYNEQFFGPGTRLTVL.

The chain combines TRBV5-1 with TRBJ2-2; D is tentatively TRBD1 or TRBD2 (5 bases each). Germline lookup yields CDR1 SGHRS and CDR2 YFSETQ. Deletions cut 1 base from V and 0 bases from J, with 10 bases between. The CDR3 is 16 amino acids. The CDR3, as DNA: TGCGCCAGCAGCTTGCATGGGGGAGCGAACACCGGGGAGCTGTTTTTT. It is translated as CASSLHGGANTGELFF. Variable domain in full (rest from reference TRBV5-1 and TRBJ2-2): KAGVTQTPRYLIKTRGQQVTLSCSPISGHRSVSWYQQTPGQGLQFLFEYFSETQRNKGNFPGRFSGRQFSNSRSEMNVSTLELGDSALYLCASSLHGGANTGELFFGEGSRLTVL.

This clonotype was detected only once. The rearrangement joins TRBV20-1 to TRBJ2-3; 10 nucleotides match TRBD2. The CDR3 consists of 13 residues. Looked up from germline, CDR1 is DFQATT and CDR2 is SNEGSKA (reference sequence). V shed 8 bases and J 6 bases; nucleotides not matched to a gene: 8. The CDR3 loop reads CSRSSGGSDTQYF. CDR3 coding DNA: TGCAGTCGATCTAGCGGGGGCTCGGATACGCAGTATTTT.

The CDR3 is CASSYGGRRSSYNSPLHF. The CDR3 coding sequence is TGTGCCAGCAGTTACGGTGGGCGCCGGAGCTCCTATAATTCACCCCTCCACTTT. The chain is built from TRBV6-5 and TRBJ1-6; D unclear. The CDR3 sequence is 18 residues long. Germline V gives CDR1 MNHEY, CDR2 SVGAGI. V was clipped by 2 bases and J by 0 bases, with 14 bases between them.

This clonotype was observed a few times. The DNA for the CDR3 is TGTGCCAGCAGTTACTCAGCCAGGGGCTACAATGAGCAGTTCTTC. This codes for CASSYSARGYNEQFF. This rearrangement joins TRBV6-5 to TRBJ2-1; D possibly corresponds to TRBD1 (6 bases). The germline V gene has CDR1 MNHEY and CDR2 SVGAGI. V was pared by 0 bases and J by 3 bases, with 9 bases between. The CDR3 has 15 amino acids.

This clonotype was detected a few times. The rearrangement joins TRBV7-2 to TRBJ1-1; no definite D call. The CDR3 consists of 13 residues. Deletions cut 3 bases from V and 4 bases from J, with 9 bases between. The germline CDR1 and CDR2 sequences are SGHTA and FQGNSA. The CDR3 nucleotides are TGTGCCAGCAGCTTCGGTCCGGGCACTGAAGCTTTCTTT. Translated: CASSFGPGTEAFF.

This chain uses TRBV3-1 with TRBJ1-2; tentatively, D is TRBD1 (5 bases). Per germline, CDR1 LGHDT and CDR2 YNNKEL (reference sequence). This CDR3 has 18 residues. Trimming pared 1 base from V and 0 bases from J, leaving 18 bases between. CDR3 sequence (DNA): TGTGCCAGCAGCCAAGTTGGGGGGAAAACCGGGCCTAACTATGGCTACACCTTC. It encodes CASSQVGGKTGPNYGYTF.

The chain employs TRBV28 and TRBJ2-1; D tentatively fits TRBD1 or TRBD2 (5 bases each). The germline V gene encodes CDR1 MDHEN and CDR2 SYDVKM. V lost 5 bases and J lost 8, with 16 bases in between. The CDR3 length is 14 residues. CDR3 DNA: TGTGCCAGCAGTCCAATGGGACCCCCCCATGAGCAGTTCTTC. Its protein is CASSPMGPPHEQFF.

This clonotype was picked up many times. As DNA, the CDR3 is TGCAGTGCTAGAGAATCGGGACAGTATAATTCACCCCTCCACTTT. Protein sequence: CSARESGQYNSPLHF. V usage is TRBV20-1 and J usage is TRBJ1-6, with 7 bases fitting TRBD1. Germline assignment: CDR1 DFQATT and CDR2 SNEGSKA (reference sequence). V trimming: 0 bases; J trimming: 4 bases; junction bases outside the gene matches: 3. The CDR3 contains 15 residues.

The gene calls are TRBV7-2 and TRBJ2-1; D is uncertain. The J call may be faulty, since TRBJ2-7 better matches the DNA end. This CDR3 has 14 amino acids. The germline gives CDR1 SGHTA, CDR2 FQGNSA. CDR3 sequence reads: CASSVRSSYNEQYF. In nucleotides, the CDR3 is TGTGCCAGCAGTGTAAGGAGCTCCTACAATGAGCAGTACTTC.

V usage is TRBV12-3 or TRBV12-4 and J usage is TRBJ2-2; TRBD1 or TRBD2 may be the D gene (6 bases each). Trimming shortened V by 6 bases and J by 1 base, and 18 bases separated the two germline ends. The CDR3 runs 17 residues. CDR3 DNA sequence: TGTGCCAGCAGGGCCCTCTCGGGGGCGGGGAACACCGGGGAGCTGTTTTTT. Translating gives CASRALSGAGNTGELFF.

Of note for this clonotype: At one boundary the junction diverges from the germline segment, which might be a read error. V usage is TRBV18 and J usage is TRBJ1-1; TRBD1 is a possible D gene (6 bases). This CDR3 comprises 14 residues. CDR1 is KGHSH, CDR2 LQKENI, per germline. The CDR3 bases are TGTGCCAGCCCACCACAGGGTTTTTGCACTGAAGCTTTCTTT. Translated, it gives CASPPQGFCTEAFF.

The chain joins TRBV10-3 to TRBJ2-7, with D perhaps given as TRBD1 or TRBD2 (6 bases each). From germline, CDR1 is ENHRY and CDR2 SYGVKD. The V gene lost 10 bases and the J gene lost 3 bases, with 16 bases spanning the gap. This CDR3 is 13 amino acids long. CDR3: CATQGGGGYEQYF. CDR3 nucleotides: TGTGCCACCCAAGGAGGGGGTGGCTACGAGCAGTACTTC.

The chain is built from TRBV5-1 and TRBJ1-2; 9 bases fit TRBD1. Germline values: CDR1 SGHRS, CDR2 YFSETQ. The CDR3 is 16 amino acids. V shed 4 bases, J shed 0 bases, and the junction held 7 bases outside the gene matches. The CDR3 protein is CASSPSQGAANYGYTF. For the CDR3, the DNA is TGCGCCAGCAGCCCGTCACAGGGGGCGGCTAACTATGGCTACACCTTC.